This T cell receptor (beta chain) stems from a study of T-cell reconstitution after alpha-beta-depleted transplantation in children (dated by TCRdb to about 2016). Background on the whole study: Using TCR repertoire profiling, the study followed T-cell immune reconstitution in a quantitative way in children after TCRalphabeta/CD19-depleted allogeneic hematopoietic cell transplantation.

The library was made by PCR. These reads were obtained on an Illumina HiSeq 2500. TCR library preparation used molecular barcoding, with unique molecular identifiers applied to normalize quantification of the TCRbeta repertoire. In-frame beta chains were kept once TCRdb had trimmed the public reads at Q25 with fastp and called clones with MiXCR. Entries that share a CDR3 protein sequence are merged under the most common genes and DNA. This sample has roughly 400,000 distinct CDR3 sequences in its table, and over 40% of those were observed once. Of the sample, 27% is held by the ten largest clones. Results and caveats for the whole study, not just this receptor: The apparently early recovery of alphabetaT-cell counts about two months after transplant reportedly depended on only several hundred rapidly expanded clones that came from non-depleted graft cells. The frequencies of hyperexpanded clones fell over the following months, and after one year, T-cell counts and TCRbeta diversity were mostly attributed to newly produced T cells. The high TCRbeta diversity at day 60 in some patients was ascribed to recipient T cells and intrathymic progenitors that had survived conditioning.

A word on this clonotype: What this receptor recognizes is not known. No base-level quality is on record; no much larger clone is a single base apart.

The treatment or condition label of this sample denotes: allogeneic hematopoietic cell transplantation with graft depleted of TCRalphabeta T cells and CD19 B cells. The transplant recipients were children given TCRalphabeta/CD19-depleted allogeneic hematopoietic cell grafts. This sample comprised PBMCs, obtained before TCRalphabeta/CD19-depleted stem cell transplant. The sequence was obtained from a girl aged 2 to 10 with aplastic anemia, due to receive a stem cell transplant.

The nucleotide sequence is given as TGCAGTGCTAGACGACAAGCCCTGAACACTGAAGCTTTCTTT. Its coded protein is CSARRQALNTEAFF. The chain is assembled from TRBV20-1 and TRBJ1-1, with no D gene named confidently. The CDR3 spans 14 residues, from the cysteine through the phenylalanine. CDR3 DNA is the only sequence kept; it has 42 bases, read in frame from the first base. Sequences DFQATT (CDR1) and SNEGSKA (CDR2) are obtained from the germline V gene (reference sequence). A distance of 10 bases separates the germline ends of V and J, which lose 2 bases and 0 bases respectively.